The entry below describes one TCR beta chain. The antigen is undetermined. The PBMCs had their origin in less than 13 ml of fresh peripheral blood. This sample was taken from a study of T cells in Graves' hyperthyroidism and ophthalmopathy. General study results and limits: Clonotypes that were expanded in thyroid above 0.001 mostly appeared in blood too.

It was RNA transcripts that yielded the amplified TCR beta CDR3 regions. The HTBI primer set drove a first-round RT-PCR of the TCR CDR3. TCRdb re-analysed the multiplex PCR reads in MiXCR, keeping a single row per CDR3 protein. The table has hundreds of thousands of distinct CDR3 sequences, under 25% seen once. This CDR3 spans 14 amino acids. V lost 1 base, J lost 5 bases, and 15 bases lay in between. Germline assignment: CDR1 DFQATT and CDR2 SNEGSKA (reference sequence). The sample taken for sequencing was blood. J is TRBJ2-7 and V is TRBV20-1; D perhaps matches TRBD2 (5 bases). This sequence originates from a man aged 25 to 40 with Graves' ophthalmopathy. The chain's CDR3 is CSARGAGERNEQYF. For the CDR3, the DNA is TGCAGTGCTAGAGGTGCCGGGGAACGGAACGAGCAGTACTTC.